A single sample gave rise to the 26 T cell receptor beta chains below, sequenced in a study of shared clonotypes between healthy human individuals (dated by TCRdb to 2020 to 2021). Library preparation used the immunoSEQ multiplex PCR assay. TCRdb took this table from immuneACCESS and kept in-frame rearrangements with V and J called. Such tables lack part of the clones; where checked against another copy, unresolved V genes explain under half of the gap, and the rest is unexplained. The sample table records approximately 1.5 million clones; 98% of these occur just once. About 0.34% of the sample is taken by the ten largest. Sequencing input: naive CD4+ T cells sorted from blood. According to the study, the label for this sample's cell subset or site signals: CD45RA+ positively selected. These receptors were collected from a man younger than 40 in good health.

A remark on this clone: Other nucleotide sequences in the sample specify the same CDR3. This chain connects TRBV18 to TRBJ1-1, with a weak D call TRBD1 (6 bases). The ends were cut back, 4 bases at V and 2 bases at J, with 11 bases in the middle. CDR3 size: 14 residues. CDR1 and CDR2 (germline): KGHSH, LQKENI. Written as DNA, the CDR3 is TGTGCCAGCTCACTTACAGGGCCCAACACTGAAGCTTTCTTT. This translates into CASSLTGPNTEAFF.

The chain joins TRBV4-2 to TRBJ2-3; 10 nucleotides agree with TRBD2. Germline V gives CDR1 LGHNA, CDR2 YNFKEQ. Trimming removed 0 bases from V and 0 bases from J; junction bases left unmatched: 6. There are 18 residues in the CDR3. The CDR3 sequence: CASSQDQLAGTSTDTQYF. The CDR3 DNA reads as TGTGCCAGCAGCCAAGATCAACTAGCGGGGACTAGCACAGATACGCAGTATTTT.

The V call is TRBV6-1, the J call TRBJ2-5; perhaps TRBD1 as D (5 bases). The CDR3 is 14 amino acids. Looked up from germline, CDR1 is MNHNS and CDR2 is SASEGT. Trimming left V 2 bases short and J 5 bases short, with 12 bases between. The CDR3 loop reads CASSEWVRVETQYF. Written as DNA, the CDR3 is TGTGCCAGCAGTGAATGGGTCAGGGTGGAGACCCAGTACTTC.

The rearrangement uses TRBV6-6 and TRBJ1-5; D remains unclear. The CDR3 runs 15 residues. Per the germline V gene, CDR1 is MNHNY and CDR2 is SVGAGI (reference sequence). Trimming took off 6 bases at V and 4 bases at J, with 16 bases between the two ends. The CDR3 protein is CASRHSGRQNQPQHF. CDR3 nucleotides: TGTGCCAGCAGACACAGTGGACGGCAAAATCAGCCCCAGCATTTT.

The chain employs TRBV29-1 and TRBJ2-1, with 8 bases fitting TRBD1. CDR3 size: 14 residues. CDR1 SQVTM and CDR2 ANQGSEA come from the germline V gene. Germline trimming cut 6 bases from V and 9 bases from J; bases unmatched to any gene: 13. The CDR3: CSVTRDRFGAEQFF. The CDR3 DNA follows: TGCAGCGTCACACGGGACAGGTTCGGTGCTGAGCAGTTCTTC.

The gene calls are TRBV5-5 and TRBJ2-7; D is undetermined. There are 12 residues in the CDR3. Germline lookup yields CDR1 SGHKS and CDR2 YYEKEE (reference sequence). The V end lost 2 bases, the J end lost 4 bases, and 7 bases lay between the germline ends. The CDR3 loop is CASSFIPYEQYF. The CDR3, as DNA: TGTGCCAGCAGCTTCATCCCGTACGAGCAGTACTTC.

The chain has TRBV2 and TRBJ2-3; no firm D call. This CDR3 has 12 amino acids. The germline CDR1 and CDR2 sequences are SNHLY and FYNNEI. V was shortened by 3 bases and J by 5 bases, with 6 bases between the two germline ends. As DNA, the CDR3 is TGTGCCAGCAGTGAGGTGGGAGATACGCAGTATTTT. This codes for CASSEVGDTQYF.

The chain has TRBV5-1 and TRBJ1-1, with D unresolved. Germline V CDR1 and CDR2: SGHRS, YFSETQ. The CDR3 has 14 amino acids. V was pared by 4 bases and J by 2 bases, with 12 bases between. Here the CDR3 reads CASSPGPANTEAFF. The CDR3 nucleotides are TGCGCCAGCAGCCCGGGCCCGGCAAACACTGAAGCTTTCTTT. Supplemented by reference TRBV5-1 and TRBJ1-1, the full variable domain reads KAGVTQTPRYLIKTRGQQVTLSCSPISGHRSVSWYQQTPGQGLQFLFEYFSETQRNKGNFPGRFSGRQFSNSRSEMNVSTLELGDSALYLCASSPGPANTEAFFGQGTRLTVV.

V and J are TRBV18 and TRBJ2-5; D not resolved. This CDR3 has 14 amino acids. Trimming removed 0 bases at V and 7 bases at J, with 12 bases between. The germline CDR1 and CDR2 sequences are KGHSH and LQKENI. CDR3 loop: CASSPPDSRRTQYF. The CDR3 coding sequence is TGTGCCAGCTCACCACCGGATTCTAGGCGGACCCAGTACTTC. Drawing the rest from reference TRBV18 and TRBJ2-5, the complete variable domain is NAGVMQNPRHLVRRRGQEARLRCSPMKGHSHVYWYRQLPEEGLKFMVYLQKENIIDESGMPKERFSAEFPKEGPSILRIQQVVRGDSAAYFCASSPPDSRRTQYFGPGTRLLVL.

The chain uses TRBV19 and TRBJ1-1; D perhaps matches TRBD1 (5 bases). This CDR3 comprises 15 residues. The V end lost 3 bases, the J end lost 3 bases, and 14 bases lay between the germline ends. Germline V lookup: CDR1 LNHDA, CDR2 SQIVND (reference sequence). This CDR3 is CASSISGGTYTEAFF. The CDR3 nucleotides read TGTGCCAGTAGTATTTCTGGAGGGACCTACACTGAAGCTTTCTTT.

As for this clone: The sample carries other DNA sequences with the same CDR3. The CDR3 DNA reads TGTGCCAGCTCCCCTCCAGGGCGAAACAATGAGCAGTTCTTC. Translation: CASSPPGRNNEQFF. This chain links TRBV18 with TRBJ2-1, with D perhaps matching TRBD1 (5 bases). The CDR3 loop spans 14 amino acids. CDR1 is KGHSH, CDR2 LQKENI, per germline. Trimming removed 6 bases at V and 5 bases at J, with 14 bases between.

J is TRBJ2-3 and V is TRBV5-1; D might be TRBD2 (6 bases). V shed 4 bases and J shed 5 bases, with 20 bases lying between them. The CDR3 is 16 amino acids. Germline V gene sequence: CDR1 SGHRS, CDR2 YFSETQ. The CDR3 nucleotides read TGCGCCAGCAGCGCGTGGACGGGGGATTTGGGAGATACGCAGTATTTT. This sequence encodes CASSAWTGDLGDTQYF.

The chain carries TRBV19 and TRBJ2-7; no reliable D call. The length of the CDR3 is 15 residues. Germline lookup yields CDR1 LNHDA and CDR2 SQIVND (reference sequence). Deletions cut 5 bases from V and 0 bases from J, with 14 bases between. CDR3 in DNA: TGTGCCAGTAGTGTGGGCCGGATCTACTCCTACGAGCAGTACTTC. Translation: CASSVGRIYSYEQYF.

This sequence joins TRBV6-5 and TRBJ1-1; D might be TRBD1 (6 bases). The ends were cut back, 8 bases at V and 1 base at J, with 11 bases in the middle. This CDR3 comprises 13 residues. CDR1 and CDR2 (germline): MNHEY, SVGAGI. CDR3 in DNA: TGTGCCAGCCCGGGGGGCAGGAACACTGAAGCTTTCTTT. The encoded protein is CASPGGRNTEAFF.

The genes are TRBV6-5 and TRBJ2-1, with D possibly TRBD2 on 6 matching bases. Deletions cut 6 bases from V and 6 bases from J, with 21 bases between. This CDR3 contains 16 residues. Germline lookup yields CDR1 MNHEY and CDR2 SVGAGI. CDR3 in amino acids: CASRYLARRAINEQFF. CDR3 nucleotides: TGTGCCAGCAGGTACCTAGCGAGGAGGGCCATCAATGAGCAGTTCTTC.

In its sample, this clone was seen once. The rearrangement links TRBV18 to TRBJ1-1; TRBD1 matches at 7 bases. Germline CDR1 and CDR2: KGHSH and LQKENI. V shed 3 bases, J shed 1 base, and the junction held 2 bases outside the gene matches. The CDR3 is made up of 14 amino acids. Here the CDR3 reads CASSPWDRNTEAFF. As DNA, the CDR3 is TGTGCCAGCTCACCGTGGGACAGGAACACTGAAGCTTTCTTT.

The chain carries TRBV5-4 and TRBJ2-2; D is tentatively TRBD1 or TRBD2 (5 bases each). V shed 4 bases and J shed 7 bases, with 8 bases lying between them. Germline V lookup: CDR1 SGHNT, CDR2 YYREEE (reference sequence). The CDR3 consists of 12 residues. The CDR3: CASSRGGGELFF. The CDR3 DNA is TGTGCCAGCAGCCGGGGCGGCGGGGAGCTGTTTTTT.

CDR3 sequence reads: CASSFSGSSSITDTQYF. In DNA, the CDR3 is TGCGCCAGCAGCTTTAGCGGGAGTAGCTCGATCACAGATACGCAGTATTTT. The chain combines TRBV5-1 with TRBJ2-3; 9 nucleotides match TRBD2. The ends lost 2 bases at V and 2 bases at J; junction bases unmatched: 9. The CDR3 extends over 17 amino acids. CDR1 SGHRS and CDR2 YFSETQ come from the germline V gene.

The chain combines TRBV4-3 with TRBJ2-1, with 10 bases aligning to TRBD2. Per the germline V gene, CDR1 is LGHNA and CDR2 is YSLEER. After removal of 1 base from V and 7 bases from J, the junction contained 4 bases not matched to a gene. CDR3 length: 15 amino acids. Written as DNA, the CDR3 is TGCGCCAGCAGCCAAGTGAGCGGGAGGGCAAATGAGCAGTTCTTC. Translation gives CASSQVSGRANEQFF.

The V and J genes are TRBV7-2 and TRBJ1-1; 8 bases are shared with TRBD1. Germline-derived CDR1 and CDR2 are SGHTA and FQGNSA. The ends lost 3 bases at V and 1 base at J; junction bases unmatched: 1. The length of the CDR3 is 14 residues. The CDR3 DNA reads TGTGCCAGCAGCTTTACAGGGGGGAACACTGAAGCTTTCTTT. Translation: CASSFTGGNTEAFF.

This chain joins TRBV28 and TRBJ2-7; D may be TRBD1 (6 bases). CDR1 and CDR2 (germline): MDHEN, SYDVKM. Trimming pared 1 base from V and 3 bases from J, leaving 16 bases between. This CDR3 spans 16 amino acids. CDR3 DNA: TGTGCCAGCAGTTTATTGACAGACCAGGGGAACTACGAGCAGTACTTC. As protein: CASSLLTDQGNYEQYF.

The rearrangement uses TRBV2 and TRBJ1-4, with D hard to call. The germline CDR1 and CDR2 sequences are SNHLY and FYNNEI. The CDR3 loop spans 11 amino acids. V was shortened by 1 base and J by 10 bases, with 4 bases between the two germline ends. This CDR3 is CASSEEGKLFF. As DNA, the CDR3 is TGTGCCAGCAGTGAAGAGGGAAAACTGTTTTTT.

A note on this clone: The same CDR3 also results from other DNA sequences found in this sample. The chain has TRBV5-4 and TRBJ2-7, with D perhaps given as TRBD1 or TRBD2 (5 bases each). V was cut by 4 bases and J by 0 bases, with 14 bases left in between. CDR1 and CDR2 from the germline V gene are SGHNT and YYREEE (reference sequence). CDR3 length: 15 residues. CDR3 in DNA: TGTGCCAGCAGCCCGGGACCGCTGAGCTCCTACGAGCAGTACTTC. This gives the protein CASSPGPLSSYEQYF. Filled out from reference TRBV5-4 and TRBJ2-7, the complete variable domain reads ETGVTQSPTHLIKTRGQQVTLRCSSQSGHNTVSWYQQALGQGPQFIFQYYREEENGRGNFPPRFSGLQFPNYSSELNVNALELDDSALYLCASSPGPLSSYEQYFGPGTRLTVT.

The CDR3 region is CASSPSRGRNTF. The CDR3, as DNA: TGTGCCAGCAGCCCTAGTAGGGGGCGCAACACCTTC. This chain joins TRBV7-2 and TRBJ1-2; 7 nucleotides line up with TRBD1. The CDR3 runs 12 residues. Germline assignment: CDR1 SGHTA and CDR2 FQGNSA. J gave up 12 bases and V 5 bases, and 9 bases lay outside the gene matches.

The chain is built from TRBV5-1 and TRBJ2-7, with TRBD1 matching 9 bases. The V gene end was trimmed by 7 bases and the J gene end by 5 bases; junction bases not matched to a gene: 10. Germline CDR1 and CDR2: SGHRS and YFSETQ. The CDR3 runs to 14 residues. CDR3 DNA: TGCGCCAGCGAGCAAGGACAGGGGTGGGACGAGCAGTACTTC. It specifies CASEQGQGWDEQYF.

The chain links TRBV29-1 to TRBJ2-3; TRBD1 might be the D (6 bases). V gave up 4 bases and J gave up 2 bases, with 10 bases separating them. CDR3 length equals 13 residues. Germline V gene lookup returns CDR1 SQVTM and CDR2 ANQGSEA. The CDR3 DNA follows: TGCAGCGTTGTGACAGGCCTCACAGATACGCAGTATTTT. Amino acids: CSVVTGLTDTQYF.